One sample yielded the 31 T cell receptor beta chains listed below, sequenced in a study of response to subunit inactivated influenza vaccine. From the RT-PCR reads, TCRdb called clonotypes with MiXCR, one entry per CDR3 protein. The data contain about 190,000 distinct CDR3 sequences, roughly an eighth of them singletons. The sequencing here drew on CD8+ T cells sorted from PBMCs, taken about 5 days after vaccination. The receptors derive from a man aged 50 to 60 who received an inactivated influenza vaccine.

The chain carries TRBV7-9 and TRBJ2-2, with a tentative D call TRBD1 (5 bases). The V gene's germline CDR1 is SEHNR and CDR2 FQNEAQ (reference sequence). The CDR3 is made up of 12 amino acids. V was trimmed by 8 bases and J by 1 base, leaving 5 bases between them. The CDR3 nucleotides read TGTGCCAGCGACAGGAACACCGGGGAGCTGTTTTTT. It specifies CASDRNTGELFF.

The chain couples TRBV29-1 to TRBJ2-3, with 7 bases identical to TRBD2. V shed 3 bases, J shed 5 bases, and the junction held 8 bases outside the gene matches. This CDR3 has 14 residues. The germline CDR1 and CDR2 sequences are SQVTM and ANQGSEA. The DNA of the CDR3 is TGCAGCGTTGACGGGGGGTACGGGGGAGATACGCAGTATTTT. This codes for CSVDGGYGGDTQYF.

This clonotype was observed at least ten times. The rearrangement uses TRBV24-1 and TRBJ2-1, with D tentatively TRBD2 (5 bases). The V gene's germline CDR1 is KGHDR and CDR2 SFDVKD. Deletions cut 9 bases from V and 4 bases from J, with 18 bases between. The CDR3 is 15 amino acids. CDR3 region: CATANSEGHYNEQFF. The CDR3, as DNA: TGTGCCACCGCCAACTCAGAGGGTCATTACAATGAGCAGTTCTTC.

CDR3 nucleotides: TGTGCCAGCAGCTTTCGGGACAGGGCCCACGAGCAGTACTTC. It encodes CASSFRDRAHEQYF. The chain recombines TRBV5-6 with TRBJ2-7; 9 nucleotides align to TRBD1. This CDR3 has 14 residues. V lost 2 bases and J lost 5; bases outside the gene matches: 5. The germline CDR1 and CDR2 sequences are SGHDT and YYEEEE. Combining the CDR3 with reference TRBV5-6 and TRBJ2-7 gives the whole variable domain DAGVTQSPTHLIKTRGQQVTLRCSPKSGHDTVSWYQQALGQGPQFIFQYYEEEERQRGNFPDRFSGHQFPNYSSELNVNALLLGDSALYLCASSFRDRAHEQYFGPGTRLTVT.

J is TRBJ2-3 and V is TRBV6-2 or TRBV6-3; 8 bases match TRBD1. The CDR3 is 13 residues long. CDR1 is MNHEY, CDR2 SVGEGT, per germline. J was trimmed by 7 bases and V by 10 bases; bases with no gene match: 10. Written as DNA, the CDR3 is TGTGCCACAACCCAGGGGGCAGGGTATACGCAGTATTTT. This sequence encodes CATTQGAGYTQYF.

The CDR3 coding sequence is TGTGCCAGCACCCGAACCGGGGTAACACAAGAGACCCAGTACTTC. Its protein product is CASTRTGVTQETQYF. V usage is TRBV28 and J usage is TRBJ2-5; D perhaps matches TRBD2 (5 bases). In germline, CDR1 is MDHEN, CDR2 SYDVKM. This CDR3 has 15 residues. With 7 bases removed from V and 2 bases from J, the gap between germline ends came to 17 bases. The full variable domain, rest sourced from reference TRBV28 and TRBJ2-5, is DVKVTQSSRYLVKRTGEKVFLECVQDMDHENMFWYRQDPGLGLRLIYFSYDVKMKEKGDIPEGYSVSREKKERFSLILESASTNQTSMYLCASTRTGVTQETQYFGPGTRLLVL.

For this clonotype: With a much larger clone just one base away, this may be a read error. The chain combines TRBV25-1 with TRBJ1-5; 8 bases match TRBD1. V trimming: 2 bases; J trimming: 4 bases; junction bases outside the gene matches: 1. Looked up from germline, CDR1 is MGHDK and CDR2 is SYGVNS. The CDR3 covers 14 residues. CDR3 nucleotides: TGTGCCAGCAGTGAACGGACAGGGAATCAGCCCCAGCATTTT. It specifies CASSERTGNQPQHF.

This clonotype was counted only a few times. V and J are TRBV3-1 and TRBJ2-6; D is unresolved. Trimming took 2 bases from V and 0 from J, leaving 8 bases between them. This CDR3 is built from 16 residues. Germline loops: CDR1 LGHDT, CDR2 YNNKEL (reference sequence). CDR3 in DNA: TGTGCCAGCAGCCAACGCCTGTACTCTGGGGCCAACGTCCTGACTTTC. It is translated as CASSQRLYSGANVLTF.

This clonotype was seen only a few times. The V call is TRBV28, the J call TRBJ1-2; D unclear. V shed 5 bases and J shed 2 bases, with 12 bases lying between them. The CDR3 loop spans 14 amino acids. Germline lookup yields CDR1 MDHEN and CDR2 SYDVKM. The CDR3 loop is CASSLGRINYGYTF. The DNA of the CDR3 is TGTGCCAGCAGTCTCGGACGGATCAACTATGGCTACACCTTC.

Ten or more counts support this clonotype. J is TRBJ2-6 and V is TRBV4-3; D gene ambiguous. Between the trimmed V and J ends, which lost 1 base and 2 bases, there was a span of 9 bases. The CDR3 length is 16 residues. Per germline, CDR1 LGHNA and CDR2 YSLEER. Here the CDR3 DNA reads TGCGCCAGCAGCCAAGTAGAACGGCCTGGGGCCAACGTCCTGACTTTC. This sequence encodes CASSQVERPGANVLTF.

This sequence joins TRBV10-3 and TRBJ2-1; perhaps TRBD2 as D (5 bases). The CDR3 covers 16 residues. V was trimmed by 2 bases and J by 5 bases, leaving 16 bases between them. Germline V CDR1 and CDR2: ENHRY, SYGVKD. This chain's CDR3 is CAISESWSGAHNEQFF. Written as DNA, the CDR3 is TGTGCCATCAGTGAGAGTTGGAGCGGAGCCCACAATGAGCAGTTCTTC.

This clonotype was seen only a few times. The chain employs TRBV10-3 and TRBJ2-1; D gene ambiguous. The CDR3 contains 16 residues. Per the germline V gene, CDR1 is ENHRY and CDR2 is SYGVKD. Deletions cut 0 bases from V and 3 bases from J, with 12 bases between. CDR3 in DNA: TGTGCCATCAGTGAGTCGGGGATGAGACTCTACAATGAGCAGTTCTTC. The encoded protein is CAISESGMRLYNEQFF.

This clonotype was counted many times. CDR3 coding DNA: TGTGCCAGCAGTTACGGGGGGGACTACGAGCAGTACTTC. Translated: CASSYGGDYEQYF. This chain uses TRBV6-2 or TRBV6-3 with TRBJ2-7; TRBD2 agrees at 7 bases. The CDR3 is 13 amino acids. V lost 2 bases to trimming and J lost 3 bases; unmatched junction nucleotides: 1. Per germline, CDR1 MNHEY and CDR2 SVGEGT.

This clonotype was observed a few times. CDR3 coding DNA: TGTGCCACCAGTGAGGGACAGGATAGCAATCAGCCCCAGCATTTT. This gives the protein CATSEGQDSNQPQHF. This chain connects TRBV24-1 to TRBJ1-5; 8 nucleotides align to TRBD1. V shed 4 bases, J shed 0 bases, and the junction held 1 base outside the gene matches. This CDR3 spans 15 amino acids. Germline-derived CDR1 and CDR2 are KGHDR and SFDVKD.

This chain uses TRBV12-3 or TRBV12-4 with TRBJ2-7; 7 bases fit TRBD1. The CDR3 sequence is 14 residues long. V dropped 7 bases and J dropped 2; count of bases not matched to a gene: 8. The CDR3 protein is CASTLGGTAYEQYF. The CDR3 DNA follows: TGTGCCAGCACCCTAGGGGGCACCGCCTACGAGCAGTACTTC.

The chain is built from TRBV12-5 and TRBJ2-5; D unresolved. The CDR3 sequence is 15 residues long. Trimming removed 6 bases from V and 2 bases from J, with 16 bases in between. Germline V gene sequence: CDR1 LGHNT, CDR2 FRNRAP. DNA of the CDR3: TGTGCTAGTGGACAACTCGGGCGGTGGCAAGAGACCCAGTACTTC. Its protein product is CASGQLGRWQETQYF.

This clonotype was seen only a few times. The chain uses TRBV3-1 and TRBJ2-1, with 8 bases fitting TRBD2. CDR1 and CDR2 from the germline V gene are LGHDT and YNNKEL (reference sequence). CDR3 length: 14 residues. The ends lost 0 bases at V and 8 bases at J; junction bases unmatched: 3. The CDR3 DNA sequence: TGTGCCAGCAGCCAAGAAGGGACTAGTTATGAGCAGTTCTTC. This sequence encodes CASSQEGTSYEQFF.

V and J are TRBV11-1 and TRBJ2-1; 13 nucleotides match TRBD2. The CDR3 is 18 amino acids. Germline CDR1 and CDR2: SGHAT and FQDESV (reference sequence). Trimming took 4 bases from V and 2 from J; bases not matched to a gene: 8. The CDR3 nucleotides are TGTGCCAGCAGCTCACCCTGGACTAGCGGGAGTACCTACAATGAGCAGTTCTTC. As protein: CASSSPWTSGSTYNEQFF.

This chain uses TRBV11-2 with TRBJ2-1, with D perhaps being TRBD1 or TRBD2 (5 bases each). CDR1 and CDR2 (germline): SGHAT, FQNNGV. This CDR3 contains 15 residues. Trimming pared 5 bases from V and 7 bases from J, leaving 18 bases between. CDR3: CASSPLRGAWNEQFF. CDR3 DNA: TGTGCCAGCAGCCCCCTGAGGGGCGCGTGGAATGAGCAGTTCTTC.

This clonotype has only a few counts. The chain has TRBV7-9 and TRBJ2-1, with a tentative D call TRBD1 (6 bases). This CDR3 is built from 14 residues. V was shortened by 1 base and J by 6 bases, with 10 bases between the two germline ends. Germline-derived CDR1 and CDR2 are SEHNR and FQNEAQ (reference sequence). The CDR3 protein is CASSLVGAGNEQFF. CDR3 nucleotide sequence: TGTGCCAGCAGCTTAGTGGGGGCTGGCAATGAGCAGTTCTTC.

The chain couples TRBV28 to TRBJ1-3; no clear D gene. The germline V gene encodes CDR1 MDHEN and CDR2 SYDVKM. This CDR3 is built from 15 residues. V lost 2 bases to trimming and J lost 0 bases, with 8 bases between them. The CDR3 DNA reads TGTGCCAGCAGTTTAAGGCTGAACTCTGGAAACACCATATATTTT. Protein: CASSLRLNSGNTIYF.

The genes are TRBV10-2 and TRBJ1-4; maybe TRBD1 (5 bases). The ends were cut back, 8 bases at V and 5 bases at J, with 9 bases in the middle. The germline gives CDR1 WSHSY, CDR2 SAAADI. CDR3 length: 12 amino acids. The CDR3 reads CASRDRNEKLFF. In DNA, the CDR3 is TGCGCCAGCCGGGACCGAAATGAAAAACTGTTTTTT.

This clonotype has a handful of counts. This sequence joins TRBV29-1 and TRBJ2-7; 9 bases are a match to TRBD1. Germline-derived CDR1 and CDR2 are SQVTM and ANQGSEA. The CDR3 is made up of 14 amino acids. V trimming: 5 bases; J trimming: 2 bases; junction bases outside the gene matches: 7. DNA for the CDR3: TGCAGCGTTCGGACAGGGGTACAGGCCTACGAGCAGTACTTC. It codes for CSVRTGVQAYEQYF.

The V and J genes are TRBV24-1 and TRBJ1-5; 10 positions agree with TRBD1. The CDR3 contains 15 residues. The V gene end was trimmed by 9 bases and the J gene end by 2 bases; junction bases not matched to a gene: 6. CDR1 is KGHDR, CDR2 SFDVKD, per germline. The DNA of the CDR3 is TGTGCCACCGGGGACAGGGGATACGGCAATCAGCCCCAGCATTTT. As protein: CATGDRGYGNQPQHF.

Ten or more counts support this clonotype. V usage is TRBV4-2 and J usage is TRBJ1-1, with a weak D call TRBD1 (6 bases). This CDR3 spans 15 amino acids. Germline V gene lookup returns CDR1 LGHNA and CDR2 YNFKEQ. Trimming left V 5 bases short and J 0 bases short, with 13 bases between. The CDR3 loop reads CASSREGGMNTEAFF. CDR3 DNA sequence: TGTGCCAGCAGCAGGGAGGGGGGTATGAACACTGAAGCTTTCTTT.

V gene TRBV4-1 combines with J gene TRBJ1-1, with a possible D match to TRBD1 (5 bases). The CDR3 loop spans 16 amino acids. Germline V lookup: CDR1 MGHRA, CDR2 YSYEKL. V lost 1 base to trimming and J lost 1 base, with 13 bases between them. CDR3 protein: CASSQGRGYRNTEAFF. In DNA, the CDR3 is TGCGCCAGCAGCCAAGGACGGGGCTACAGGAACACTGAAGCTTTCTTT.

V gene TRBV19 combines with J gene TRBJ2-1; 7 nucleotides match TRBD1. Germline V lookup: CDR1 LNHDA, CDR2 SQIVND (reference sequence). The CDR3 consists of 14 residues. With V trimmed by 5 bases and J by 3 bases, 4 bases remained unmatched. The CDR3 DNA reads as TGTGCCAGTAGTGTGTGGACAGGCTACAATGAGCAGTTCTTC. It translates to CASSVWTGYNEQFF.

The genes are TRBV6-5 and TRBJ2-7; 9 positions match TRBD2. CDR1 and CDR2 from the germline V gene are MNHEY and SVGAGI. J gave up 7 bases and V 4 bases, and 5 bases lay outside the gene matches. The CDR3 consists of 13 residues. CDR3 bases: TGTGCCAGCAGTTCGGGACTAGCTGGAGAGCAGTACTTC. This translates into CASSSGLAGEQYF.

The V call is TRBV2, the J call TRBJ1-4, with D perhaps matching TRBD1 (6 bases). CDR1 and CDR2 from the germline V gene are SNHLY and FYNNEI. Trimming left V 2 bases short and J 1 base short, with 8 bases between. The CDR3 has 15 residues. The CDR3 coding sequence is TGTGCCAGCAGTGAATTAGGGGGAACTAATGAAAAACTGTTTTTT. As protein: CASSELGGTNEKLFF.

V is TRBV5-5 and J is TRBJ2-1, with 8 bases matching TRBD1. The trim removed 8 bases at V and 6 bases at J, leaving 10 bases unmatched. This CDR3 spans 14 amino acids. Germline loops: CDR1 SGHKS, CDR2 YYEKEE (reference sequence). The CDR3 protein is CASGTGISINEQFF. CDR3 nucleotides: TGTGCCAGTGGGACAGGCATTTCGATCAATGAGCAGTTCTTC.

This clonotype was seen a few times. The rearrangement joins TRBV7-9 to TRBJ2-5; the D gene is possibly TRBD2 (5 bases). Trimming removed 2 bases from V and 2 bases from J, with 12 bases in between. Germline V CDR1 and CDR2: SEHNR, FQNEAQ (reference sequence). The CDR3 loop spans 15 amino acids. The CDR3 DNA reads TGTGCCAGCAGCTTATCCAGCGGCGGGCAAGAGACCCAGTACTTC. Its translation is CASSLSSGGQETQYF.